This T cell receptor beta chain was sequenced for a study of radiation and T cells in renal cell carcinoma. Study-level findings and limits: In blood, top tumor clones expanded by 2 weeks, shrinking by 4.

Only in-frame clones appear in the TCRdb table, and some are missing; sequencing was by immunoSEQ multiplex PCR. In the table there are about 130,000 clones, 88% of which are singletons. Time point of the sample: baseline pretreatment blood. As to treatment: 15 Gy SBRT to primary tumor, nephrectomy 4 weeks later. As concerns this clone: Its antigen is still unknown.

Per germline, CDR1 SGHRS and CDR2 YFSETQ. V gave up 5 bases and J gave up 6 bases, with 15 bases separating them. There are 14 residues in the CDR3. Sample: blood, taken from a patient whose treatment included radiotherapy and nephrectomy. This chain uses TRBV5-1 with TRBJ1-5; D unclear. The TCR comes from a woman between 50 and 59 years old with renal cell carcinoma. The CDR3 here is CASSLGSFGQPQHF. CDR3 coding DNA: TGCGCCAGCAGTCTAGGGAGTTTCGGTCAGCCCCAGCATTTT.